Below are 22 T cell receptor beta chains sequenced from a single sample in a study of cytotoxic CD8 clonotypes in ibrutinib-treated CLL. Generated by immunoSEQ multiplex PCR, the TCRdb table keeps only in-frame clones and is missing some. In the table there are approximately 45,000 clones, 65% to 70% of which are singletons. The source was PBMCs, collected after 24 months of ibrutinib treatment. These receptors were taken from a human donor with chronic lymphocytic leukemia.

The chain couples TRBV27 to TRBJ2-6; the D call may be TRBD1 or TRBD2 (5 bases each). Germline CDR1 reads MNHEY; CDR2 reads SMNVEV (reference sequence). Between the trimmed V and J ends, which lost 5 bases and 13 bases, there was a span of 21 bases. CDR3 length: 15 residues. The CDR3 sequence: CASSTGTALRTVLTF. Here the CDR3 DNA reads TGTGCCAGCAGTACCGGGACCGCCCTTCGGACGGTCCTGACTTTC.

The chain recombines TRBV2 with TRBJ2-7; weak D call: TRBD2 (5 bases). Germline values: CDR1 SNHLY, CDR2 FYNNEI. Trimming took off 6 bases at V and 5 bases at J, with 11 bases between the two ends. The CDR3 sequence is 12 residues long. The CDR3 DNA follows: TGTGCCAGCAGGAAGGACTCGAACGAGCAGTACTTC. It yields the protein CASRKDSNEQYF.

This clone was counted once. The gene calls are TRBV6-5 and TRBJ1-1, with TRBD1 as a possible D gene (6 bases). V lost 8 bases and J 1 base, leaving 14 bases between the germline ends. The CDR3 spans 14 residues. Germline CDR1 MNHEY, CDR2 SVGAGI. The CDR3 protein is CASARGGRNTEAFF. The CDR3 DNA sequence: TGTGCCAGCGCCCGAGGGGGTAGGAACACTGAAGCTTTCTTT.

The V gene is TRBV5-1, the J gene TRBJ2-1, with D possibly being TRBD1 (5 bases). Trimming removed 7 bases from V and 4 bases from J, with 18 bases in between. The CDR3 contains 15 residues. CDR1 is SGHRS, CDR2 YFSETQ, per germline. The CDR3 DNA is TGCGCCAGCCGGTCGGGCCAGGGTGTATACAATGAGCAGTTCTTC. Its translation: CASRSGQGVYNEQFF.

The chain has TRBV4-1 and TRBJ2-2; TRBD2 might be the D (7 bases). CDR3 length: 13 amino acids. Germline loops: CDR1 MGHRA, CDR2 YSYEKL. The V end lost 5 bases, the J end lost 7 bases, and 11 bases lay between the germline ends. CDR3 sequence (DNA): TGCGCCAGCAGCGGGGGGGCAATCGGGGAGCTGTTTTTT. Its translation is CASSGGAIGELFF.

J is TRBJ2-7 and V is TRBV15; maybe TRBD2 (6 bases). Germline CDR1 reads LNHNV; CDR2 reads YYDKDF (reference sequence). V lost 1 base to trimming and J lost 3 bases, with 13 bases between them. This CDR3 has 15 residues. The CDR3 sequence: CATSRGRGSYYEQYF. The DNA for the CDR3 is TGTGCCACCAGCAGAGGGCGGGGCTCCTACTACGAGCAGTACTTC.

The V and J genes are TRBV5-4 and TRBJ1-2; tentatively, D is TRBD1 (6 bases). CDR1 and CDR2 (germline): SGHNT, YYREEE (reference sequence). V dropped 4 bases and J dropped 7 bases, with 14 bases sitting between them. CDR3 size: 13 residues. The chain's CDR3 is CASSRSGASGYTF. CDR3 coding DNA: TGTGCCAGCAGCCGGTCGGGGGCCAGTGGCTACACCTTC.

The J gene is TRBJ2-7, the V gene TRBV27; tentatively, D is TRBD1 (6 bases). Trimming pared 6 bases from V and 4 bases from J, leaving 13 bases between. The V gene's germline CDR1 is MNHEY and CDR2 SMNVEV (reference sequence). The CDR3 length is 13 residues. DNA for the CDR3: TGTGCCAGCAGGCGACTGGGGGCTTACGAGCAGTACTTC. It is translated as CASRRLGAYEQYF.

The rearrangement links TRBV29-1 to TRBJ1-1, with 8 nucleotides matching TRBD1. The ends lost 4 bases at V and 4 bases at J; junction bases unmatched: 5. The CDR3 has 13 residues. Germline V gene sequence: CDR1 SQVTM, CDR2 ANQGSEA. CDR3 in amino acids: CSVGQGPVTEAFF. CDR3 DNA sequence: TGCAGCGTTGGACAGGGGCCTGTCACTGAAGCTTTCTTT.

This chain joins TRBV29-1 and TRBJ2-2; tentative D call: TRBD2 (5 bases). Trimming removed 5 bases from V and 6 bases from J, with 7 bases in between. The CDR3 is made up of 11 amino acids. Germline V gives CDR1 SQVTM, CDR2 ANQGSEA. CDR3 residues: CSVRGPGELFF. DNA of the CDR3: TGCAGCGTTCGGGGTCCCGGGGAGCTGTTTTTT.

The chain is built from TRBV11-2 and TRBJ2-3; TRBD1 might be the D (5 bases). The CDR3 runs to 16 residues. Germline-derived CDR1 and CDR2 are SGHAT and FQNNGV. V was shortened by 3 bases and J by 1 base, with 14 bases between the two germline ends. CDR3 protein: CASSFRAGFRTDTQYF. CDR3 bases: TGTGCCAGCAGCTTCAGGGCAGGGTTTCGCACAGATACGCAGTATTTT. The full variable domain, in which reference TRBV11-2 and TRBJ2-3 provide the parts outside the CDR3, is EAGVAQSPRYKIIEKRQSVAFWCNPISGHATLYWYQQILGQGPKLLIQFQNNGVVDDSQLPKDRFSAERLKGVDSTLKIQPAKLEDSAVYLCASSFRAGFRTDTQYFGPGTRLTVL.

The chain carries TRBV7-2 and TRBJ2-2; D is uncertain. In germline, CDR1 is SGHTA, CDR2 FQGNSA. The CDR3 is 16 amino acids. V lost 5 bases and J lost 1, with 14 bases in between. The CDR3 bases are TGTGCCAGCAGCCCCCGTGGTAGCCTGAACACCGGGGAGCTGTTTTTT. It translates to CASSPRGSLNTGELFF.

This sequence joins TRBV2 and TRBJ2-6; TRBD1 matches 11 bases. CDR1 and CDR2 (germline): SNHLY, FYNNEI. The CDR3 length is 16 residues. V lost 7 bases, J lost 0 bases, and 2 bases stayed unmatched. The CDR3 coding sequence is TGTGCCAGCACCGGGACAGGGGGCTCTGGGGCCAACGTCCTGACTTTC. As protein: CASTGTGGSGANVLTF. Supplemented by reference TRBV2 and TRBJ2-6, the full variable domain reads EPEVTQTPSHQVTQMGQEVILRCVPISNHLYFYWYRQILGQKVEFLVSFYNNEISEKSEIFDDQFSVERPDGSNFTLKIRSTKLEDSAMYFCASTGTGGSGANVLTFGAGSRLTVL.

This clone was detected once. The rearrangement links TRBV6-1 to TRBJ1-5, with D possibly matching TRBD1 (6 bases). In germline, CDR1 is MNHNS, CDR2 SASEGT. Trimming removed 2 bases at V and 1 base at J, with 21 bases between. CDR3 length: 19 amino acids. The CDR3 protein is CASSEWGAGGKLSNQPQHF. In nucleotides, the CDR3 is TGTGCCAGCAGTGAATGGGGGGCCGGCGGGAAGCTAAGCAATCAGCCCCAGCATTTT.

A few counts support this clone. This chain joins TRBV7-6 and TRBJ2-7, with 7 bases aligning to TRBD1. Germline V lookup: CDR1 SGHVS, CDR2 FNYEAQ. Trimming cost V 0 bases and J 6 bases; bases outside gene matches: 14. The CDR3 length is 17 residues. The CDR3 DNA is TGTGCCAGCAGCTTAGCGGGGACAGCTCAGAGGGGTTCCGAGCAGTACTTC. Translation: CASSLAGTAQRGSEQYF.

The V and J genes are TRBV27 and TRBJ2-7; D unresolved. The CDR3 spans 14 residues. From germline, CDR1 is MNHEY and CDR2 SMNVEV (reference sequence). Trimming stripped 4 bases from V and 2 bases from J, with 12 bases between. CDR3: CASSSSLNTYEQYF. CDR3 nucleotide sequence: TGTGCCAGCAGTTCTAGTCTTAACACCTACGAGCAGTACTTC.

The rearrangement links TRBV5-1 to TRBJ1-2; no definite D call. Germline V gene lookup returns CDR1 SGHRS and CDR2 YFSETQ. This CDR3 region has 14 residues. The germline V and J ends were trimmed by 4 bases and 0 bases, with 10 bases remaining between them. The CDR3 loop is CASSPDGANYGYTF. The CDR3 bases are TGCGCCAGCAGCCCTGACGGAGCTAACTATGGCTACACCTTC.

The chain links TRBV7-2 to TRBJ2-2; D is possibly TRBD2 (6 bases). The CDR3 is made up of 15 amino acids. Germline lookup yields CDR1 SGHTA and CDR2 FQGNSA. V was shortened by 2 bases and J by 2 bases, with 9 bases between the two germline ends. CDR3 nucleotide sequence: TGTGCCAGCAGCTTAAGGGGACTTAACACCGGGGAGCTGTTTTTT. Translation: CASSLRGLNTGELFF.

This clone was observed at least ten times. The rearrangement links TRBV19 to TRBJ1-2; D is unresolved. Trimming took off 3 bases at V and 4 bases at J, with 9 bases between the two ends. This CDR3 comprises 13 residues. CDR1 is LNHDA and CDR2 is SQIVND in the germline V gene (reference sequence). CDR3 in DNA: TGTGCCAGTAGTATCGGTGGGATCTATGGCTACACCTTC. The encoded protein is CASSIGGIYGYTF.

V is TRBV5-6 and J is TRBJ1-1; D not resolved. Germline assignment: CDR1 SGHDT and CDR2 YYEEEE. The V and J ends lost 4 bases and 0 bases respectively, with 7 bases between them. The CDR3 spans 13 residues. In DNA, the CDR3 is TGTGCCAGCAGCCCCGCGATGAACACTGAAGCTTTCTTT. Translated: CASSPAMNTEAFF. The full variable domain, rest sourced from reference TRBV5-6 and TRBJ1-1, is DAGVTQSPTHLIKTRGQQVTLRCSPKSGHDTVSWYQQALGQGPQFIFQYYEEEERQRGNFPDRFSGHQFPNYSSELNVNALLLGDSALYLCASSPAMNTEAFFGQGTRLTVV.

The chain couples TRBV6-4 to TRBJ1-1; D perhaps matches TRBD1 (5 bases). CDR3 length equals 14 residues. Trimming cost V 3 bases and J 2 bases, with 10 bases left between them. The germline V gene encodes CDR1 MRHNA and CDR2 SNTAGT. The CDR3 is CASSEWDGNTEAFF. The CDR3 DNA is TGTGCCAGCAGTGAATGGGACGGAAACACTGAAGCTTTCTTT.

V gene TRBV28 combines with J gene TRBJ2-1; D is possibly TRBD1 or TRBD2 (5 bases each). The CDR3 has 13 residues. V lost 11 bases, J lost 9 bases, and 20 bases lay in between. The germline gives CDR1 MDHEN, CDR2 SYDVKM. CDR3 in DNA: TGTGCCGGCATGGGACGGGCTAGTTGTGAGCAGTTCTTC. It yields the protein CAGMGRASCEQFF.